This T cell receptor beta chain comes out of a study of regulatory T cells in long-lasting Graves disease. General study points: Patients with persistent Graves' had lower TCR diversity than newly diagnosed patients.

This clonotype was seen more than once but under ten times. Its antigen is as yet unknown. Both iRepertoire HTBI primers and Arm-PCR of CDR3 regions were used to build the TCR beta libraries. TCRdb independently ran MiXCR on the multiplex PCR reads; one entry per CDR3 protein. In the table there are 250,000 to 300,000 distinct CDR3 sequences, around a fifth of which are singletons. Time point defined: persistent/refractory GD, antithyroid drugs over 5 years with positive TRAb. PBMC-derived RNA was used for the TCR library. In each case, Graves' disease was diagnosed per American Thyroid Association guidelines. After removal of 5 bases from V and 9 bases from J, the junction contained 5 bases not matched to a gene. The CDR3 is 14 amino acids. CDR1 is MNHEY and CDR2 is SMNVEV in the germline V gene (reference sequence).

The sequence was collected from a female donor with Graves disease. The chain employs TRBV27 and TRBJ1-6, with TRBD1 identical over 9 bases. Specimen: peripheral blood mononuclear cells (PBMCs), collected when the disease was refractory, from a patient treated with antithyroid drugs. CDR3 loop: CASSKDRGGSPLHF. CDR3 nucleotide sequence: TGTGCCAGCAGTAAAGACAGGGGGGGTTCACCCCTCCACTTT.